This T cell receptor (beta chain) was found in a study of T cell responses to AZD1222 COVID-19 vaccine. Study summary: Investigators merged groups given second doses at roughly 4 or roughly 12 weeks. Study conclusions and caveats: Breadth and depth of Spike-specific TCRs rose after two AZD1222 doses. Repertoire collection took place solely once the T cell response had peaked. Clonal diversity was possibly underestimated; the donors were predominantly white British and more often female.

This CDR3 is built from 12 residues. V lost 5 bases and J 7 bases, leaving 11 bases between the germline ends. This clone came up a few times. Its specificity is not known. TCRdb's table, derived via immunoSEQ multiplex PCR, lists solely in-frame clones and lacks some. This sample yields more than 80,000 clones, of which roughly 90% are seen a single time; approximately 4.7% belongs to the top ten. This receptor was obtained from an adult in good health. The rearrangement uses TRBV12-3 or TRBV12-4 and TRBJ1-1; D is ambiguous. Sequenced here: peripheral blood, sampled on day 0 of AZD1222 vaccination. CDR3 in DNA: TGTGCCAGCAGTAACCTTGACGGTGAAGCTTTCTTT. Protein: CASSNLDGEAFF.